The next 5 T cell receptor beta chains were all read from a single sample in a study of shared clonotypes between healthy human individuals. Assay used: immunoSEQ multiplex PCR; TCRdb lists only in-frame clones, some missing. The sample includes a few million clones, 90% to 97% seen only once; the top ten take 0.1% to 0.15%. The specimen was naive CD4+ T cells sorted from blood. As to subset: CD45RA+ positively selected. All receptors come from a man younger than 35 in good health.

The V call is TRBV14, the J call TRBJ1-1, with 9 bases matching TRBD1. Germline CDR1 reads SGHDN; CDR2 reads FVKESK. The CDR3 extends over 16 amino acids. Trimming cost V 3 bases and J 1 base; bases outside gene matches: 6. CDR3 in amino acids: CASSQVPGQGNTEAFF. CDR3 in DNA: TGTGCCAGCAGCCAGGTACCGGGACAGGGGAACACTGAAGCTTTCTTT.

The CDR3 DNA reads as TGTGCCAGCAGTCCCCGGCCGGGGGCGAACACCGGGGAGCTGTTTTTT. Protein sequence: CASSPRPGANTGELFF. The chain has TRBV28 and TRBJ2-2, with D tentatively TRBD2 (6 bases). The germline V gene encodes CDR1 MDHEN and CDR2 SYDVKM. Trimming stripped 5 bases from V and 0 bases from J, with 13 bases between. The CDR3 totals 16 residues.

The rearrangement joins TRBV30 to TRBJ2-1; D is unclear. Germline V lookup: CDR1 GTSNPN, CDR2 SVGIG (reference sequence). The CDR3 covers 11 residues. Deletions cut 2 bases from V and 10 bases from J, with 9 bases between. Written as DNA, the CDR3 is TGTGCCTGGAGTTTCGCGTGGGAGCAGTTCTTC. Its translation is CAWSFAWEQFF.

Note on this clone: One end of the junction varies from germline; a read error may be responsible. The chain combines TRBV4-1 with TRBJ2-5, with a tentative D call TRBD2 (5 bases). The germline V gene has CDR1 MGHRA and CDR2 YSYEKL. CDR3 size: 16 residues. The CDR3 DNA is TGCGCCAGCATCAAATTAGCGTGGACCTTCCCGGACCGTACCAACTTC. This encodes CASIKLAWTFPDRTNF.

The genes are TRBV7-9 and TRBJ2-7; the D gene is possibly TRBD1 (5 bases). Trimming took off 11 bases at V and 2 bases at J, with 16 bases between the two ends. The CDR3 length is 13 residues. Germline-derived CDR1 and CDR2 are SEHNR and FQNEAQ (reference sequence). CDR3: CAGIKTGTYEQYF. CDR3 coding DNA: TGTGCCGGGATAAAAACAGGCACCTACGAGCAGTACTTC.